The 19 T cell receptor beta chains given below trace back to one sample, sequenced in a study of cytomegalovirus exposure and HLA in healthy donors (dated by TCRdb to 2016 to 2017). The library was generated by the immunoSEQ multiplex PCR assay. A mixture of 60 forward primers for TCR Vbeta segments and 13 reverse primers for TCR Jbeta segments was used in the multiplex PCR. TCRdb holds this immuneACCESS table with in-frame rearrangements only. Some clones are missing; in checked studies, unresolved V genes explain under half, and the rest has no known cause. This sample comprises around 150,000 clones, 68% of them detected only once. Over 1.2% of the sample lies in the top ten. Sequencing was carried out using PBMCs. The receptors derive from a man aged 50 or older in good health and CMV-seronegative.

On this clone: At one end the junction does not follow the germline gene, possibly because of a read error. This chain links TRBV6-6 with TRBJ1-1; no definite D call. Germline V lookup: CDR1 MNHNY, CDR2 SVGAGI (reference sequence). CDR3 length: 14 amino acids. CDR3 loop: CASSYFSAPGGAFF. The DNA of the CDR3 is TGTGCCAGCAGCTACTTTTCAGCCCCCGGAGGAGCTTTCTTT.

This rearrangement joins TRBV5-4 to TRBJ2-3; 15 positions agree with TRBD2. The V segment lost 4 bases and the J segment 1 base; nucleotides outside the gene matches: 7. The CDR3 sequence is 18 residues long. From germline, CDR1 is SGHNT and CDR2 YYREEE (reference sequence). The CDR3, as DNA: TGTGCCAGCAGCCCCGGGACTAGCGGGGGGTTGGGCACAGATACGCAGTATTTT. Its translation: CASSPGTSGGLGTDTQYF.

The chain uses TRBV5-4 and TRBJ1-6; weak D call: TRBD1 (5 bases). The CDR3 is 14 amino acids. V lost 4 bases and J 6 bases, leaving 11 bases between the germline ends. Germline V gene sequence: CDR1 SGHNT, CDR2 YYREEE (reference sequence). CDR3 nucleotide sequence: TGTGCCAGCAGCATCCCAGGGATTAATTCACCCCTCCACTTT. The encoded protein is CASSIPGINSPLHF.

V and J are TRBV19 and TRBJ2-3, with 9 nucleotides matching TRBD1. After removal of 7 bases from V and 2 bases from J, the junction contained 7 bases not matched to a gene. The CDR3 runs 15 residues. Germline V gives CDR1 LNHDA, CDR2 SQIVND (reference sequence). CDR3 residues: CASTPGTGNTDTQYF. CDR3 sequence (DNA): TGTGCCAGTACCCCCGGGACAGGGAACACAGATACGCAGTATTTT.

A single count supports this clone. The V and J genes are TRBV6-1 and TRBJ1-4; no definite D call. The CDR3 has 16 residues. Trimming took 2 bases from V and 6 from J, leaving 16 bases between them. Germline V lookup: CDR1 MNHNS, CDR2 SASEGT. The CDR3 reads CASSESALLRDEKLFF. The CDR3 nucleotides read TGTGCCAGCAGTGAATCCGCCCTGCTCCGGGATGAAAAACTGTTTTTT.

This chain links TRBV13 with TRBJ2-3, with 9 bases aligning to TRBD2. Per germline, CDR1 PRHDT and CDR2 FYEKMQ (reference sequence). The length of the CDR3 is 18 residues. The trim removed 5 bases at V and 2 bases at J, leaving 14 bases unmatched. Here the CDR3 DNA reads TGTGCCAGCAGCCTAAGGGGCGGGGGGGCCAAAGTCACAGATACGCAGTATTTT. Encoded protein: CASSLRGGGAKVTDTQYF.

This clone was seen a handful of times. V gene TRBV6-6 combines with J gene TRBJ1-4, with unresolved D. Germline V gene data show CDR1 as MNHNY and CDR2 as SVGAGI (reference sequence). V lost 6 bases and J 7 bases, leaving 12 bases between the germline ends. This CDR3 region has 13 residues. The CDR3 here is CASRDLSGEKLFF. CDR3 DNA sequence: TGTGCCAGCAGGGATTTATCGGGTGAAAAACTGTTTTTT.

This chain connects TRBV7-2 to TRBJ2-3; 10 nucleotides agree with TRBD2. J was trimmed by 1 base and V by 5 bases; bases with no gene match: 6. The germline gives CDR1 SGHTA, CDR2 FQGNSA. The CDR3 is 16 residues long. Here the CDR3 DNA reads TGTGCCAGCAGCCCCCAGCTAGCGGGGGGCACAGATACGCAGTATTTT. Translating it yields CASSPQLAGGTDTQYF.

This chain links TRBV19 with TRBJ1-2; maybe TRBD1 (6 bases). The CDR3 covers 14 residues. The V gene lost 7 bases and the J gene lost 4 bases, with 16 bases spanning the gap. CDR1 is LNHDA and CDR2 is SQIVND in the germline V gene (reference sequence). The CDR3 nucleotides read TGTGCCAGTACCCCGGTGCAGGGGTTCTATGGCTACACCTTC. Encoded protein: CASTPVQGFYGYTF.

Comments on this clone: The sample holds other DNA sequences that translate to the same CDR3. V is TRBV18 and J is TRBJ1-1; tentative D call: TRBD1 (5 bases). Trimming cost V 3 bases and J 1 base, with 6 bases left between them. The CDR3 runs 13 residues. Germline V gene data show CDR1 as KGHSH and CDR2 as LQKENI. The CDR3 DNA sequence: TGTGCCAGCTCACCCCAGGGGAACACTGAAGCTTTCTTT. It translates to CASSPQGNTEAFF.

The chain links TRBV7-2 to TRBJ1-4; 9 bases are shared with TRBD1. The CDR3 consists of 15 residues. The ends lost 2 bases at V and 7 bases at J; junction bases unmatched: 5. CDR1 SGHTA and CDR2 FQGNSA come from the germline V gene. This CDR3 is CASSLLGTGIEKLFF. The DNA of the CDR3 is TGTGCCAGCAGCTTACTCGGGACAGGGATTGAAAAACTGTTTTTT.

The chain employs TRBV27 and TRBJ1-2, with D maybe TRBD1 (5 bases). CDR3 length: 15 amino acids. CDR1 and CDR2 (germline): MNHEY, SMNVEV (reference sequence). Deletions cut 6 bases from V and 4 bases from J, with 18 bases between. DNA of the CDR3: TGTGCCAGCAGGGAGACAGCCTATGTCCCCTATGGCTACACCTTC. Residues: CASRETAYVPYGYTF.

About this clone itself: The sample has other DNA sequences that encode this CDR3 too. The chain links TRBV5-1 to TRBJ2-7; 8 nucleotides match TRBD1. The germline V gene has CDR1 SGHRS and CDR2 YFSETQ. The CDR3 is made up of 14 amino acids. The ends lost 0 bases at V and 2 bases at J; junction bases unmatched: 1. For the CDR3, the DNA is TGCGCCAGCAGCTTGGGACAGGGGCCCTACGAGCAGTACTTC. Translating gives CASSLGQGPYEQYF.

The V gene is TRBV28, the J gene TRBJ1-5; 7 bases agree with TRBD1. The length of the CDR3 is 16 residues. V lost 3 bases to trimming and J lost 2 bases; unmatched junction nucleotides: 7. Germline loops: CDR1 MDHEN, CDR2 SYDVKM. As DNA, the CDR3 is TGTGCCAGCAGTTTGCCAGGGGGGAGCCGCAATCAGCCCCAGCATTTT. Its protein product is CASSLPGGSRNQPQHF.

This clone showed up just once. V usage is TRBV20-1 and J usage is TRBJ1-2; 7 nucleotides match TRBD1. Germline V gives CDR1 DFQATT, CDR2 SNEGSKA (reference sequence). This CDR3 comprises 11 residues. J lost 8 bases, V lost 8 bases, and 8 bases had no gene match. The CDR3 DNA sequence: TGCAGTCCTGGGACAGCGAGGGGCTACACCTTC. Translating it yields CSPGTARGYTF.

The rearrangement links TRBV5-1 to TRBJ1-4, with TRBD1 matching over 9 bases. V lost 5 bases and J lost 6; bases outside the gene matches: 8. This CDR3 spans 15 amino acids. Per the germline V gene, CDR1 is SGHRS and CDR2 is YFSETQ. The CDR3 loop reads CASRDRGGVDEKLFF. CDR3 DNA: TGCGCCAGCAGGGACAGGGGCGGTGTTGATGAAAAACTGTTTTTT.

This clone was counted once. In the same sample, other DNA sequences code for this CDR3. V usage is TRBV6-5 and J usage is TRBJ2-6; perhaps TRBD2 as D (5 bases). The CDR3 sequence is 15 residues long. Germline V gives CDR1 MNHEY, CDR2 SVGAGI. V lost 2 bases and J 0 bases, leaving 5 bases between the germline ends. The CDR3 is CASSYRGSGANVLTF. For the CDR3, the DNA is TGTGCCAGCAGTTACCGGGGCTCTGGGGCCAACGTCCTGACTTTC.

V is TRBV4-1 and J is TRBJ2-5, with TRBD2 matching over 9 bases. The CDR3 loop spans 15 amino acids. The germline V gene has CDR1 MGHRA and CDR2 YSYEKL. V shed 5 bases, J shed 4 bases, and the junction held 8 bases outside the gene matches. CDR3 DNA sequence: TGCGCCAGCAGCATAAGCGGGGGGCGGGGAGAGACCCAGTACTTC. This encodes CASSISGGRGETQYF.

The V call is TRBV11-2, the J call TRBJ1-4, with 7 bases fitting TRBD1. Germline-derived CDR1 and CDR2 are SGHAT and FQNNGV. With V trimmed by 5 bases and J by 8 bases, 8 bases remained unmatched. This CDR3 has 14 residues. The chain's CDR3 is CASSRQGGREKLFF. The DNA for the CDR3 is TGTGCCAGCAGCCGTCAGGGGGGCCGGGAAAAACTGTTTTTT.